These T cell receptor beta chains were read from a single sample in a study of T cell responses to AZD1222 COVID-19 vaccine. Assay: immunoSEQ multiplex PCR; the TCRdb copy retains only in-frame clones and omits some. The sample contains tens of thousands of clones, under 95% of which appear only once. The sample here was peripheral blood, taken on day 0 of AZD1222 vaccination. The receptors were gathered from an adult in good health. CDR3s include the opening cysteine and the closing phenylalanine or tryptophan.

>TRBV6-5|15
CASRGGWQVLSPLHF
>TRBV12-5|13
CASGLITGSALFF
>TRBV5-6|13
CASSTFGPDTQYF
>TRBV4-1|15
CASSPGPGRRFESFF
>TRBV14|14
CASSPRTGGHEQYF
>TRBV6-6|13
CASRSTTNEKLFF
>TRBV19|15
CASSIFGGQLDTQYF
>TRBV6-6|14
CASSLPNSGNTIYF
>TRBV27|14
CASSLSGRENGYTF
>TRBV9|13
CASSVVGLDTQYF
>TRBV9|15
CASSVDDRGNSPLHF
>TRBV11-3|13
CASRRPGRLKAFF
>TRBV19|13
CASSITWESEQYF
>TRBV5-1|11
CASRDSGSPYF
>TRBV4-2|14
CASSQSTGDYEQFF
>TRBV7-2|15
CASSLALRGPYGYTF
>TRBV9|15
CASSVRASENNEQFF
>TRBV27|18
CASSLPEGGKVLNTEAFF
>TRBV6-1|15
CASSENLQGYEKLFF
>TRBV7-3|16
CASSTEDRAGAGELFF
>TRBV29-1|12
CSVDEGVYGYTF
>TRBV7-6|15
CASSLVEGVNTEAFF
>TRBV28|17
CASSFRTGRDGANVLTF
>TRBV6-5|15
CASSPGQGLGYGYTF
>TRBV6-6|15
CASSSPGTGGYEQYF
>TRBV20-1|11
CSARRGYEQYF
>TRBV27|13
CACGGHDTGELFF
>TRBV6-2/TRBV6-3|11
CASSEDTEAFF
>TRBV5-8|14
CASSLALADEKLFF
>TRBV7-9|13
CASSLEVRETQYF
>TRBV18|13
CASSLDSNQPQHF
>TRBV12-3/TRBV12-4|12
CASSDRNQPQHF
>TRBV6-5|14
CASSRGRGGNTIYF
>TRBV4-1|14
CASSQAGSTDTQYF
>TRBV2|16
CASREQGGLNNSPLHF
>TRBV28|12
CASSLGGKTQYF
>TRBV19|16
CASGGQGGYSNQPQHF
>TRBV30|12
CAWENIGDRRYF
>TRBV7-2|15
CASSPSGGISYEQYF
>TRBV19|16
CASSIGGGTGNQPQHF